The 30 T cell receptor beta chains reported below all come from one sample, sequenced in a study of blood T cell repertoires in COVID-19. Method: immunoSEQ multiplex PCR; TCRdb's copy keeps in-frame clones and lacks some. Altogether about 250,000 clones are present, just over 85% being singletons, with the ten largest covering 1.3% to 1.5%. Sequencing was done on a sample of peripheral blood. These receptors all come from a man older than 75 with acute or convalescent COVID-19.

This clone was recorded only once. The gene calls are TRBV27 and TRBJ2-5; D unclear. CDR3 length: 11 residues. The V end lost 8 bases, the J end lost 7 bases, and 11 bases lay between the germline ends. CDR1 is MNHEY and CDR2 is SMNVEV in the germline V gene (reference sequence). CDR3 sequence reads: CASRLYGTQYF. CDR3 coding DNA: TGTGCCAGCCGATTGTACGGGACCCAGTACTTC.

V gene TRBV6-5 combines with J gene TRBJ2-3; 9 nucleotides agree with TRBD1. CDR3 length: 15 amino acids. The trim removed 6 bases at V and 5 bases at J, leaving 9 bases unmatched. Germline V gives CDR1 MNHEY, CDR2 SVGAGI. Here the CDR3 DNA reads TGTGCCAGCAGATCCTACAGGGGGCAAAGAGATACGCAGTATTTT. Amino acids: CASRSYRGQRDTQYF.

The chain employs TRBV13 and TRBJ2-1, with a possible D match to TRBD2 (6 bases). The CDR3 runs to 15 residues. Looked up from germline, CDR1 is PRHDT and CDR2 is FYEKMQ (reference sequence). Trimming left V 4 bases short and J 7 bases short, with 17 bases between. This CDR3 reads CASSSPPGVVNEQFF. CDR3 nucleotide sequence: TGTGCCAGCAGCTCCCCCCCGGGAGTTGTAAATGAGCAGTTCTTC.

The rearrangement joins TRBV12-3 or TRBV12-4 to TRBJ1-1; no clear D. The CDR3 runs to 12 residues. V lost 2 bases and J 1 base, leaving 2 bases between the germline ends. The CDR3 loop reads CASSLRNTEAFF. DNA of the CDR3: TGTGCCAGCAGTTTACGGAACACTGAAGCTTTCTTT.

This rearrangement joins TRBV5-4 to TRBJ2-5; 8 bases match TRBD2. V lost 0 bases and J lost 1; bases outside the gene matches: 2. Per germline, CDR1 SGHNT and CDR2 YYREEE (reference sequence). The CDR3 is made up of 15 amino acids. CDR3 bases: TGTGCCAGCAGCTTGGGCGGGGGGATCCAAGAGACCCAGTACTTC. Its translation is CASSLGGGIQETQYF.

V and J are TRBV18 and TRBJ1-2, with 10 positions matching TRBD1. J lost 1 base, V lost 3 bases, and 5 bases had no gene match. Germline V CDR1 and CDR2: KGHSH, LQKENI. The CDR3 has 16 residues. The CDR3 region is CASSPAGTGDNYGYTF. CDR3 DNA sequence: TGTGCCAGCTCACCCGCCGGGACAGGGGATAACTATGGCTACACCTTC.

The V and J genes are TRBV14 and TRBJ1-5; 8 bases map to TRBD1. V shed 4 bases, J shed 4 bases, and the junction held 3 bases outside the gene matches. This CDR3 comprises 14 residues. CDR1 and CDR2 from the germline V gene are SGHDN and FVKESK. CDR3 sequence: CASSRGTGNQPQHF. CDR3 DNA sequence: TGTGCCAGCAGCCGTGGGACAGGAAATCAGCCCCAGCATTTT.

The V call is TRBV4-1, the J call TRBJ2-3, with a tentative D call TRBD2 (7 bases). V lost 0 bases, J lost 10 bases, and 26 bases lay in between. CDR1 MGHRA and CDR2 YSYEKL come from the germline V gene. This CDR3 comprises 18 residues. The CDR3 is CASSQDKWGGGGGIAQYF. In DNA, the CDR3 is TGCGCCAGCAGCCAAGATAAGTGGGGAGGGGGAGGAGGGATCGCGCAGTATTTT.

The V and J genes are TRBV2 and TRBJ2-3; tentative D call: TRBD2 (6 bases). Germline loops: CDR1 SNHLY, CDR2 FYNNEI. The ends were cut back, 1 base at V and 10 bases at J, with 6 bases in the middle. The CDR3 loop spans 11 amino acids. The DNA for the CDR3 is TGTGCCAGCAGTGAAGAGCGGGCGCAGTATTTT. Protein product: CASSEERAQYF.

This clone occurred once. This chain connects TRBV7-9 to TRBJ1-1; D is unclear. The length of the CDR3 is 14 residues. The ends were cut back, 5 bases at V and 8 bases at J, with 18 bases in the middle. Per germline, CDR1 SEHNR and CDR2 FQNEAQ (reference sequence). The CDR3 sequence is CASSRDPSGSEAFF. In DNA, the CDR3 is TGTGCCAGCAGCCGAGACCCATCAGGCTCCGAAGCTTTCTTT.

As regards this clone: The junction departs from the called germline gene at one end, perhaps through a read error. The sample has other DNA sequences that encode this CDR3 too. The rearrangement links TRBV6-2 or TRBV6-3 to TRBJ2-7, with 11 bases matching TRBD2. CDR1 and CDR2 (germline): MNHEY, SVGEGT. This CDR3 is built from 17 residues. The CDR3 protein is CASSYDLAGGLSYEQYF. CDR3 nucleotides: TGTGCCAGCAGTTACGACCTAGCGGGAGGACTCTCCTACGAGCAGTACTTT.

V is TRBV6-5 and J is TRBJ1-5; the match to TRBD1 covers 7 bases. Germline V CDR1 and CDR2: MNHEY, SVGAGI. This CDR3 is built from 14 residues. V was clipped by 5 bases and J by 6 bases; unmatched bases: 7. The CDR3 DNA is TGTGCCAGCAGTAATAGACAGGGCACTCAGCCCCAGCATTTT. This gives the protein CASSNRQGTQPQHF.

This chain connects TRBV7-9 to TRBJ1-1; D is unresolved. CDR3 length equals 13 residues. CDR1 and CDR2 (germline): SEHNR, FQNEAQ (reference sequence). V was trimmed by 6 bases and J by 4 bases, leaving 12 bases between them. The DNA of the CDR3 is TGTGCCAGCAGTACCACAGAGGGCACTGAAGCTTTCTTT. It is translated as CASSTTEGTEAFF. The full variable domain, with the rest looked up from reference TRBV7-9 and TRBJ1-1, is DTGVSQNPRHKITKRGQNVTFRCDPISEHNRLYWYRQTLGQGPEFLTYFQNEAQLEKSRLLSDRFSAERPKGSFSTLEIQRTEQGDSAMYLCASSTTEGTEAFFGQGTRLTVV.

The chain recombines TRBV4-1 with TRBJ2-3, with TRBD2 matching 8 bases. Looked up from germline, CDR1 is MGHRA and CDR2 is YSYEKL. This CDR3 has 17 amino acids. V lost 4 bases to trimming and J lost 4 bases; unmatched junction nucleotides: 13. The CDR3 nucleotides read TGCGCCAGCAGCCGTCAGCCGGGGGGGAGGCTAGCAGATACGCAGTATTTT. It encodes CASSRQPGGRLADTQYF.

CDR3 DNA sequence: TGCGCCAGCAGCCTTAACAGGGGTATGAACACCGGGGAGCTGTTTTTT. Encoded protein: CASSLNRGMNTGELFF. The V and J genes are TRBV4-1 and TRBJ2-2; 7 bases are shared with TRBD1. The J segment lost 1 base and the V segment lost 4 bases, leaving 6 bases of the junction unmatched. The germline V gene encodes CDR1 MGHRA and CDR2 YSYEKL. CDR3 length: 16 residues.

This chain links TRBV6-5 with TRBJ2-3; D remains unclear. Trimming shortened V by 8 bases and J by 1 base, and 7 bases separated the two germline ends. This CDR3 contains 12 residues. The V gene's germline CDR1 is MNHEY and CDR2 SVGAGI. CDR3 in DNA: TGTGCCAGCGGCACGCGCACAGATACGCAGTATTTT. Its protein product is CASGTRTDTQYF.

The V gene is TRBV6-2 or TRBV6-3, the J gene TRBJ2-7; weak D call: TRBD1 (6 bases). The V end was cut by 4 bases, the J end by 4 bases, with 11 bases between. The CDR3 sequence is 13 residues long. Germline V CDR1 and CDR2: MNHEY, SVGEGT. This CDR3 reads CASSFQGKYEQYF. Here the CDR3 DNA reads TGTGCCAGCAGTTTTCAGGGGAAGTACGAGCAGTACTTC.

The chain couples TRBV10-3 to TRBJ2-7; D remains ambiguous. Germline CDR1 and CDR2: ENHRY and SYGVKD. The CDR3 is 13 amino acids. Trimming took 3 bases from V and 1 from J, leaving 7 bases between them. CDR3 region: CAISEYRSYEQYF. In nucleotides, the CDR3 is TGTGCCATCAGTGAATACAGATCCTACGAGCAGTACTTC.

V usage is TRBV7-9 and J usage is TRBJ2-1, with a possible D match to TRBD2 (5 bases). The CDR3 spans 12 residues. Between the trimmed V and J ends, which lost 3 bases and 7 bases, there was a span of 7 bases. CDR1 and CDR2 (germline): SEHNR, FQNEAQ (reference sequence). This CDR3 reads CASSLRENEQFF. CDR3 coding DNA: TGTGCCAGCAGCTTGAGGGAGAATGAGCAGTTCTTC.

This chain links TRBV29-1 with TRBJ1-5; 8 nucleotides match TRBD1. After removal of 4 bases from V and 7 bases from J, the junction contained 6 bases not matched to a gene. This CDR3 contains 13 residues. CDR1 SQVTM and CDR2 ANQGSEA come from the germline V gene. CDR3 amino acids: CSVALDRAQPQHF. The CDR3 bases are TGCAGCGTTGCCCTGGACAGGGCACAGCCCCAGCATTTT. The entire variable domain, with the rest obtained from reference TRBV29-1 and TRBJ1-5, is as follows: SAVISQKPSRDICQRGTSLTIQCQVDSQVTMMFWYRQQPGQSLTLIATANQGSEATYESGFVIDKFPISRPNLTFSTLTVSNMSPEDSSIYLCSVALDRAQPQHFGDGTRLSIL.

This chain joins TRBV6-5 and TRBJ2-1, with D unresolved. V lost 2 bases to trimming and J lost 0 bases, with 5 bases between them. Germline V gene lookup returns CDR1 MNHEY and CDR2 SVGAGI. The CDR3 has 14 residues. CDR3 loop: CASSYLPSYNEQFF. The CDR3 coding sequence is TGTGCCAGCAGTTACCTCCCCTCCTACAATGAGCAGTTCTTC.

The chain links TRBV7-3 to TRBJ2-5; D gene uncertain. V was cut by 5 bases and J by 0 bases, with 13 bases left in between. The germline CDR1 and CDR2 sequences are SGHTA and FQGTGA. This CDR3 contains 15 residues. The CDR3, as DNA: TGTGCCAGCAGCCGCGGCGGCATAAACCAAGAGACCCAGTACTTC. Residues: CASSRGGINQETQYF.

The CDR3 protein is CASSSLGEGGHQPQHF. CDR3 nucleotide sequence: TGTGCCAGCAGTTCCCTAGGGGAGGGGGGCCATCAGCCCCAGCATTTT. The chain has TRBV28 and TRBJ1-5; tentative D call: TRBD1 (6 bases). CDR3 length: 16 amino acids. V lost 4 bases and J 5 bases, leaving 18 bases between the germline ends. The germline gives CDR1 MDHEN, CDR2 SYDVKM. Supplemented by reference TRBV28 and TRBJ1-5, the full variable domain reads DVKVTQSSRYLVKRTGEKVFLECVQDMDHENMFWYRQDPGLGLRLIYFSYDVKMKEKGDIPEGYSVSREKKERFSLILESASTNQTSMYLCASSSLGEGGHQPQHFGDGTRLSIL.

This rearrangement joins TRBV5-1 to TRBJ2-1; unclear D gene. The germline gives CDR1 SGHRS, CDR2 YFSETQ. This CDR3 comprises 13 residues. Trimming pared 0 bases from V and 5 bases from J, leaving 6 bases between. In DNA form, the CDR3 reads TGCGCCAGCAGCTTGGAACAGAACAATGAGCAGTTCTTC. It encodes CASSLEQNNEQFF.

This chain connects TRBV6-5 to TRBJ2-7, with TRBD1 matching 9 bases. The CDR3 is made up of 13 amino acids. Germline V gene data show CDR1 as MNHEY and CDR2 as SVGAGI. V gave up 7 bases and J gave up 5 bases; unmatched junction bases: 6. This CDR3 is CASKRDRVNEQYF. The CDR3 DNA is TGTGCCAGCAAAAGGGACAGGGTAAACGAGCAGTACTTC.

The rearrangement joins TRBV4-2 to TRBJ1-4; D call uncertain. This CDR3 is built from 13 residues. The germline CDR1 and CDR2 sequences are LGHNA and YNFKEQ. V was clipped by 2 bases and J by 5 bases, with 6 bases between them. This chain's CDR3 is CASSQNFNEKLFF. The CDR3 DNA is TGTGCCAGCAGCCAAAACTTCAATGAAAAACTGTTTTTT.

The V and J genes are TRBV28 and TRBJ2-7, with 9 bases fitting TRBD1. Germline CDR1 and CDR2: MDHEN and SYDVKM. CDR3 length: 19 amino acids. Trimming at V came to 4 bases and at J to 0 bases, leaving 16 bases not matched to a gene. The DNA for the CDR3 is TGTGCCAGCAGTTCCTCTAACCCGGGACAGGGCCGTAACTCCTACGAGCAGTACTTC. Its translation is CASSSSNPGQGRNSYEQYF.

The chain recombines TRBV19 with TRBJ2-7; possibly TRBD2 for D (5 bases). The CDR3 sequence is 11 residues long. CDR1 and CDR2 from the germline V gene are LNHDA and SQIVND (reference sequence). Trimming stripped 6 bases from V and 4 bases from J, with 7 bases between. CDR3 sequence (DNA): TGTGCCAGTAGGGAGGTGTACGAGCAGTACTTC. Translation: CASREVYEQYF.

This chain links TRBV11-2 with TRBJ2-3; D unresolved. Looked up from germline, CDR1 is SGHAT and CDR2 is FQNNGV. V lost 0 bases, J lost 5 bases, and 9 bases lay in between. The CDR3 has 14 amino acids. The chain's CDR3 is CASSLDSSIDTQYF. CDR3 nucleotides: TGTGCCAGCAGCTTAGATAGTTCCATAGATACGCAGTATTTT.

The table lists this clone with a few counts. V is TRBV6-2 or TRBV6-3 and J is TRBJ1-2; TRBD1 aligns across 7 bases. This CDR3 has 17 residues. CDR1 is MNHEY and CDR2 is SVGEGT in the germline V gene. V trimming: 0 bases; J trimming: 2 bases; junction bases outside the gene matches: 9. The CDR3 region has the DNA TGTGCCAGCAGTTACTCGAGTGGTGGCAGGGGGAACTATGGCTACACCTTC. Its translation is CASSYSSGGRGNYGYTF.